Each of the 8 T cell receptor beta chains below was sequenced from the same sample in a study of CD8+CD57+ T cells in acquired aplastic anemia. Patients sequenced had flow cytometry evidence of CD8+CD57+ cell expansion. Template material for TCR beta VDJ and CDR3 profiling consisted of genomic DNA. TCRdb analysed the reads with MiXCR anew, one entry per CDR3 protein. The sample includes about 200,000 distinct CDR3 sequences, more than 55% of them seen just once. The sample taken for sequencing was sorted CD4+, CD8+, or CD8+CD57+ T cells (not recorded which) from PBMCs. The receptors were sampled from a human donor with aplastic anemia.

The chain combines TRBV20-1 with TRBJ1-5; D is perhaps TRBD1 (6 bases). Germline CDR1 reads DFQATT; CDR2 reads SNEGSKA (reference sequence). There are 15 residues in the CDR3. Trimming cost V 4 bases and J 0 bases, with 13 bases left between them. CDR3 region: CSATTGTRSNQPQHF. In nucleotides, the CDR3 is TGCAGTGCTACTACCGGGACACGTAGCAATCAGCCCCAGCATTTT.

Of note for this clonotype: The junction and the germline gene differ at one end; a read error may be behind it. The chain couples TRBV2 to TRBJ2-7; D gene ambiguous. Germline V gene sequence: CDR1 SNHLY, CDR2 FYNNEI. This CDR3 contains 15 residues. CDR3 nucleotide sequence: TGTGCCACCAGTGATAGGCAGGATCTCTCCTACGAGCAGTACTTC. Its translation is CATSDRQDLSYEQYF.

The rearrangement joins TRBV2 to TRBJ2-1, with D possibly being TRBD2 (6 bases). With 5 bases removed from V and 8 bases from J, the gap between germline ends came to 19 bases. This CDR3 has 15 amino acids. Germline V lookup: CDR1 SNHLY, CDR2 FYNNEI. The CDR3 nucleotides read TGTGCCAGCAGTTACTCGACGGGGAGGAATGATGAGCAGTTCTTC. It encodes CASSYSTGRNDEQFF.

V gene TRBV20-1 combines with J gene TRBJ1-5, with TRBD1 matching 8 bases. Germline values: CDR1 DFQATT, CDR2 SNEGSKA (reference sequence). CDR3 length: 15 residues. V was pared by 2 bases and J by 0 bases, with 3 bases of the junction left unmatched. The CDR3 sequence: CSARSGQVSNQPQHF. CDR3 nucleotide sequence: TGCAGTGCTAGATCGGGACAGGTTAGCAATCAGCCCCAGCATTTT.

DNA for the CDR3: TGTGCCACCAGCAGAGATACGACAGGGGTCTACGAGCAGTACTTC. Its protein product is CATSRDTTGVYEQYF. The V gene is TRBV15, the J gene TRBJ2-7, with 8 bases aligning to TRBD1. The CDR3 runs to 15 residues. Germline assignment: CDR1 LNHNV and CDR2 YYDKDF (reference sequence). V gave up 0 bases and J gave up 3 bases; unmatched junction bases: 4.

This clonotype was observed once. The chain couples TRBV6-2 or TRBV6-3 to TRBJ2-1; 7 nucleotides match TRBD2. Germline-derived CDR1 and CDR2 are MNHEY and SVGEGT. V lost 2 bases and J lost 5; bases outside the gene matches: 6. This CDR3 spans 15 amino acids. Written as DNA, the CDR3 is TGTGCCAGCAGTTACCCCCTGGGAGGGAACAATGAGCAGTTCTTC. Translated, it gives CASSYPLGGNNEQFF.

The table lists this clonotype with a few counts. This rearrangement joins TRBV5-1 to TRBJ2-7; no definite D call. The CDR3 spans 15 residues. Trimming took off 1 base at V and 4 bases at J, with 15 bases between the two ends. The germline V gene encodes CDR1 SGHRS and CDR2 YFSETQ. CDR3 bases: TGCGCCAGCAGCTTGTCAACGGGTTGGGGATACGAGCAGTACTTC. It translates to CASSLSTGWGYEQYF.

The rearrangement links TRBV24-1 to TRBJ2-3; D may be TRBD1 or TRBD2 (5 bases each). The CDR3 spans 17 residues. V lost 0 bases, J lost 0 bases, and 12 bases lay in between. Germline-derived CDR1 and CDR2 are KGHDR and SFDVKD. For the CDR3, the DNA is TGTGCCACCAGTGATTTGGGGGGACGGTCTAGCACAGATACGCAGTATTTT. Residues: CATSDLGGRSSTDTQYF.